One and the same sample provided the 17 T cell receptor beta chains below, sequenced in a study of OX40 agonist ivuxolimab in advanced cancers. Clones were read by immunoSEQ multiplex PCR, and TCRdb kept only the in-frame ones, dropping some. The sample has 65,000 to 100,000 clones; around 92% are singletons. This material consisted of CD4+ or CD8+ T cells sorted from blood, taken in a trial of the OX40 agonist ivuxolimab. The receptors shown here come from an adult with an advanced solid tumor such as melanoma, head and neck, liver or kidney cancer.

The genes are TRBV2 and TRBJ1-2, with TRBD1 identical over 9 bases. In germline, CDR1 is SNHLY, CDR2 FYNNEI. This CDR3 contains 14 residues. V gave up 10 bases and J gave up 5 bases; unmatched junction bases: 11. The CDR3 protein is CATKQGAVRYGYTF. The DNA for the CDR3 is TGTGCCACTAAACAGGGGGCAGTGAGATATGGCTACACCTTC.

V and J are TRBV10-1 and TRBJ1-2; 7 positions match TRBD1. The CDR3 contains 13 residues. The germline CDR1 and CDR2 sequences are WNHNN and SYGVQD (reference sequence). The V segment lost 6 bases and the J segment 7 bases; nucleotides outside the gene matches: 8. The CDR3 spells CASSPMTGPGYTF. The CDR3, as DNA: TGCGCCAGCAGCCCGATGACAGGGCCTGGCTACACCTTC.

The rearrangement links TRBV29-1 to TRBJ2-5, with a weak D call TRBD2 (6 bases). This CDR3 contains 12 residues. CDR1 is SQVTM and CDR2 is ANQGSEA in the germline V gene. V lost 2 bases and J lost 5, with 9 bases in between. The CDR3 DNA follows: TGCAGCGTTGAACCGGGGGTGGAGACCCAGTACTTC. Translated: CSVEPGVETQYF.

This chain joins TRBV5-4 and TRBJ2-7; 8 positions agree with TRBD1. Germline V gives CDR1 SGHNT, CDR2 YYREEE (reference sequence). The CDR3 sequence is 14 residues long. V dropped 4 bases and J dropped 6; count of bases not matched to a gene: 9. The CDR3 region has the DNA TGTGCCAGCAGCCTGGACAGGGCCCCATCCGAGCAGTACTTC. Translating it yields CASSLDRAPSEQYF.

The rearrangement joins TRBV7-2 to TRBJ2-1; D is unresolved. There are 13 residues in the CDR3. In germline, CDR1 is SGHTA, CDR2 FQGNSA. The V end lost 5 bases, the J end lost 8 bases, and 13 bases lay between the germline ends. This CDR3 reads CASSPWNVDEQFF. CDR3 sequence (DNA): TGTGCCAGCAGCCCCTGGAACGTGGATGAGCAGTTCTTC.

This clone appeared once. V usage is TRBV19 and J usage is TRBJ2-7; 9 nucleotides align to TRBD2. Germline loops: CDR1 LNHDA, CDR2 SQIVND (reference sequence). The CDR3 totals 15 residues. The V gene end was trimmed by 2 bases and the J gene end by 3 bases; junction bases not matched to a gene: 5. CDR3 in DNA: TGTGCCAGTAGTATAAAGGCGGGAGGGTACTACGAGCAGTACTTC. It encodes CASSIKAGGYYEQYF.

V gene TRBV18 combines with J gene TRBJ2-5, with 7 nucleotides matching TRBD2. The germline gives CDR1 KGHSH, CDR2 LQKENI. CDR3 length: 15 residues. V was pared by 3 bases and J by 3 bases, with 7 bases of the junction left unmatched. CDR3 residues: CASSPRSSGKETQYF. CDR3 bases: TGTGCCAGCTCACCCAGATCTAGCGGAAAAGAGACCCAGTACTTC. Combining the CDR3 with reference TRBV18 and TRBJ2-5 gives the whole variable domain NAGVMQNPRHLVRRRGQEARLRCSPMKGHSHVYWYRQLPEEGLKFMVYLQKENIIDESGMPKERFSAEFPKEGPSILRIQQVVRGDSAAYFCASSPRSSGKETQYFGPGTRLLVL.

The rearrangement links TRBV19 to TRBJ2-1; a possible D gene is TRBD1 (6 bases). Germline V gene lookup returns CDR1 LNHDA and CDR2 SQIVND (reference sequence). V shed 4 bases and J shed 11 bases, with 15 bases lying between them. The CDR3 sequence is 13 residues long. The CDR3 region has the DNA TGTGCCAGTAGTACGAATGGGGGCCCCAAGCAGTTCTTC. Amino acid sequence: CASSTNGGPKQFF.

The rearrangement links TRBV14 to TRBJ1-1; D remains unclear. CDR1 is SGHDN, CDR2 FVKESK, per germline. Trimming took off 4 bases at V and 0 bases at J, with 6 bases between the two ends. This CDR3 is built from 13 residues. The CDR3 is CASSRALNTEAFF. The CDR3 region has the DNA TGTGCCAGCAGCCGGGCCCTGAACACTGAAGCTTTCTTT.

The J gene is TRBJ2-7, the V gene TRBV2; 10 bases are a match to TRBD2. The J segment lost 5 bases and the V segment lost 11 bases, leaving 12 bases of the junction unmatched. The CDR3 contains 14 residues. Germline V CDR1 and CDR2: SNHLY, FYNNEI. The CDR3: CACTGGLADHEQYF. CDR3 DNA: TGTGCCTGCACTGGCGGACTAGCGGACCACGAGCAGTACTTC.

V gene TRBV29-1 combines with J gene TRBJ1-2; the match to TRBD1 covers 8 bases. V lost 4 bases to trimming and J lost 2 bases; unmatched junction nucleotides: 3. Germline values: CDR1 SQVTM, CDR2 ANQGSEA. CDR3 length equals 13 residues. The CDR3 loop reads CSVATGVNYGYTF. CDR3 coding DNA: TGCAGCGTTGCGACAGGGGTAAACTATGGCTACACCTTC.

V is TRBV7-9 and J is TRBJ2-5; 7 bases are shared with TRBD2. Trimming removed 0 bases from V and 6 bases from J; junction bases left unmatched: 1. The CDR3 length is 13 residues. Germline V gene data show CDR1 as SEHNR and CDR2 as FQNEAQ (reference sequence). CDR3 loop: CASSLAGGKTQYF. The CDR3 DNA is TGTGCCAGCAGCTTAGCGGGAGGGAAGACCCAGTACTTC.

This chain uses TRBV2 with TRBJ1-1; D gene ambiguous. This CDR3 is 13 amino acids long. Deletions cut 4 bases from V and 3 bases from J, with 9 bases between. Germline V CDR1 and CDR2: SNHLY, FYNNEI. The CDR3 region is CASSGSKDTEAFF. The CDR3 coding sequence is TGTGCCAGCAGTGGGAGTAAGGACACTGAAGCTTTCTTT.

This chain's CDR3 is CASSPRKGRVAYEQYF. CDR3 sequence (DNA): TGTGCCAGCAGCCCCCGTAAAGGGAGGGTTGCCTACGAGCAGTACTTC. V and J are TRBV11-1 and TRBJ2-7; 7 positions match TRBD2. Germline loops: CDR1 SGHAT, CDR2 FQDESV (reference sequence). V lost 5 bases and J lost 2; bases outside the gene matches: 12. This CDR3 is built from 16 residues.

The V gene is TRBV7-8, the J gene TRBJ1-2, with a possible D match to TRBD1 (5 bases). With 5 bases removed from V and 4 bases from J, the gap between germline ends came to 20 bases. The germline V gene has CDR1 SGHVS and CDR2 FQNEAQ. The CDR3 spans 16 residues. CDR3 DNA: TGTGCCAGCAGCCCCAGGGTAGGGACCGCTAGCTATGGCTACACCTTC. It specifies CASSPRVGTASYGYTF.

The CDR3 sequence is CASSQADHSIKPDTQYF. The CDR3 DNA is TGCGCCAGCAGCCAAGCGGATCACTCAATTAAGCCAGATACGCAGTATTTT. The chain joins TRBV4-1 to TRBJ2-3; no reliable D call. The V end was cut by 1 base, the J end by 4 bases, with 18 bases between. Germline V gene sequence: CDR1 MGHRA, CDR2 YSYEKL. CDR3 size: 17 residues.

The genes are TRBV5-1 and TRBJ1-5; unclear D gene. The CDR3 loop spans 10 amino acids. Trimming pared 5 bases from V and 7 bases from J, leaving 4 bases between. Germline loops: CDR1 SGHRS, CDR2 YFSETQ. CDR3 region: CASSVQPQHF. CDR3 nucleotides: TGCGCCAGCAGTGTACAGCCCCAGCATTTT.